This TCR beta chain is from a study of blood T cell repertoires in COVID-19. At the level of the study: Italy, Spain and the United States were the sources of the convalescent and acute COVID-19 samples. PBMCs, B-cell-depleted T cells, or T cells provided the cDNA or gDNA that made up the material.

This CDR3 has 13 residues. CDR1 and CDR2 (germline): LGHDT, YNNKEL (reference sequence). V lost 4 bases, J lost 1 base, and 7 bases lay in between. In the original workflow: Estimates of nucleated cell counts were drawn from the amplification of reference gene primers. Assay used: immunoSEQ multiplex PCR; TCRdb lists only in-frame clones, some missing. V and J calls and clone size come straight from that table; D and trimming were deduced from the DNA. The data show around 62,000 clones, approximately 93% seen once. The chain uses TRBV3-1 (or the pseudogene TRBV3-2) and TRBJ2-5; D uncertain. Material: peripheral blood. This TCR was sampled from a man in his sixties or seventies with active COVID-19. The CDR3 nucleotides are TGTGCCAGCAGCCGATCAGTCCAAGAGACCCAGTACTTC. This sequence encodes CASSRSVQETQYF.